This section outlines one TCR beta chain sequence together with its context. Its antigen is undetermined. The data are from a study of spatial heterogeneity in lung cancer. Across the whole study: Each time, sequencing found more beta-chain sequences than alpha-chain sequences. Study-level points and caveats: There were more appearances of ubiquitous expanded tumor TCRs in blood at resection than at follow-up.

TCR cDNA molecules each carried a unique molecular identifier. TCRdb fed the 5' RACE reads into MiXCR, producing one record per CDR3 protein. The table includes some 37,000 distinct CDR3 sequences, less than 5.5% detected once. Germline CDR1 and CDR2: SGHTA and FQGNSA. The CDR3 is 13 residues long. J gave up 4 bases and V 3 bases, and 1 base lay outside the gene matches. Time point: sample taken at primary tumor resection. Tumor, nontumor lung or frozen PBMC supplied whole RNA, sequenced without sorting. There were 70 to 80 donors, all of them untreated patients with early-stage non-small cell lung cancer.

The V gene is TRBV7-2, the J gene TRBJ1-1; TRBD1 matches 8 bases. Sequences were derived from PBMCs, sampled at surgery. The TCR originated in a female donor with early-stage non-small cell lung cancer. DNA of the CDR3: TGTGCCAGCAGCTTCAGGGGGCCCACTGAAGCTTTCTTT. The encoded protein is CASSFRGPTEAFF.